Each of the 18 T cell receptor beta chains below was sequenced from the same sample in a study of blood T cell repertoires in COVID-19. The method was immunoSEQ multiplex PCR; TCRdb's version includes in-frame clones alone and lacks a portion of them. Of a few hundred thousand clones in the sample, about 90% were seen once. Input material: PBMCs or T cells enriched from blood (not recorded which). These receptors came from a man between 18 and 35 years old who had recovered from COVID-19.

The V and J genes are TRBV4-1 and TRBJ1-5, with a possible D match to TRBD1 (5 bases). The CDR3 has 13 amino acids. V lost 3 bases, J lost 7 bases, and 10 bases lay in between. Germline V gives CDR1 MGHRA, CDR2 YSYEKL. The CDR3 spells CASSQVQEQPQHF. The CDR3 nucleotides read TGCGCCAGCAGCCAGGTACAGGAACAGCCCCAGCATTTT.

The rearrangement links TRBV6-5 to TRBJ1-1; D possibly corresponds to TRBD1 (6 bases). The V gene's germline CDR1 is MNHEY and CDR2 SVGAGI. The CDR3 runs to 12 residues. The CDR3: CASHWGGGEAFF. The CDR3, as DNA: TGTGCAAGCCATTGGGGGGGCGGTGAAGCTTTCTTT.

This chain uses TRBV10-3 with TRBJ2-1, with D maybe TRBD2 (6 bases). Germline-derived CDR1 and CDR2 are ENHRY and SYGVKD. Deletions cut 4 bases from V and 1 base from J, with 11 bases between. This CDR3 is 15 amino acids long. CDR3 nucleotide sequence: TGTGCCATCAGTGGTGTGGCGGGATCCTACAATGAGCAGTTCTTC. Translated, it gives CAISGVAGSYNEQFF.

The genes are TRBV21-1 and TRBJ2-7; TRBD2 is taken as the D call from the table, unchecked against the DNA. TRBV21-1 is termed a pseudogene. CDR3 size: 11 residues. In DNA, the CDR3 is TGTGCCAGCAGCGTAAGAGGAGAGCAGTACTTC. This gives the protein CASSVRGEQYF.

The rearrangement joins TRBV19 to TRBJ2-3, with TRBD2 matching 7 bases. The CDR3 is made up of 18 amino acids. The V gene end was trimmed by 6 bases and the J gene end by 0 bases; junction bases not matched to a gene: 15. Per the germline V gene, CDR1 is LNHDA and CDR2 is SQIVND (reference sequence). The CDR3 spells CASRREGREPDSTDTQYF. CDR3 in DNA: TGTGCCAGTAGGAGGGAGGGCAGAGAACCCGATAGCACAGATACGCAGTATTTT.

V and J are TRBV7-9 and TRBJ2-1; tentatively, D is TRBD2 (6 bases). The length of the CDR3 is 17 residues. Germline lookup yields CDR1 SEHNR and CDR2 FQNEAQ (reference sequence). The V end was cut by 5 bases, the J end by 1 base, with 18 bases between. CDR3 protein: CASSPRWVAESYNEQFF. In DNA form, the CDR3 reads TGTGCCAGCAGCCCCCGATGGGTAGCGGAGTCCTACAATGAGCAGTTCTTC.

In this sample, this clone turned up once. The chain combines TRBV7-8 with TRBJ2-7; unclear D gene. The CDR3 covers 15 residues. Germline V lookup: CDR1 SGHVS, CDR2 FQNEAQ. V lost 2 bases and J 7 bases, leaving 18 bases between the germline ends. CDR3 protein: CASSLFDQANPEQYF. In DNA form, the CDR3 reads TGTGCCAGCAGCTTATTCGACCAGGCAAACCCAGAGCAGTACTTC.

The chain uses TRBV5-1 and TRBJ1-3; TRBD1 matches 8 bases. V trimming: 2 bases; J trimming: 4 bases; junction bases outside the gene matches: 8. Germline values: CDR1 SGHRS, CDR2 YFSETQ. The CDR3 extends over 16 amino acids. The CDR3 region has the DNA TGCGCCAGCAGCTTCTACGGACAGGGTGACGGAAACACCATATATTTT. This translates into CASSFYGQGDGNTIYF.

V is TRBV19 and J is TRBJ1-2, with TRBD1 identical over 11 bases. V dropped 7 bases and J dropped 5; count of bases not matched to a gene: 6. This CDR3 has 14 amino acids. Germline V lookup: CDR1 LNHDA, CDR2 SQIVND (reference sequence). DNA for the CDR3: TGTGCCAGTACCCCCGGGACAGGGGGTTATGGCTACACCTTC. Its translation is CASTPGTGGYGYTF.

This clone was recorded only once. CDR3: CAISDSGNTDTQYF. The CDR3 DNA is TGTGCCATCAGTGACTCGGGGAACACAGATACGCAGTATTTT. The chain carries TRBV10-3 and TRBJ2-3; D is possibly TRBD2 (5 bases). With 3 bases removed from V and 2 bases from J, the gap between germline ends came to 9 bases. The CDR3 covers 14 residues. Germline V lookup: CDR1 ENHRY, CDR2 SYGVKD.

The count of this clone is one. The chain combines TRBV4-2 with TRBJ1-1, with D tentatively TRBD1 (5 bases). The CDR3 is 16 residues long. Trimming pared 0 bases from V and 8 bases from J, leaving 19 bases between. CDR1 and CDR2 (germline): LGHNA, YNFKEQ. In DNA, the CDR3 is TGTGCCAGCAGCCAAGATTTGATGGGGCCCAAACGGGAAGCTTTCTTT. Translating gives CASSQDLMGPKREAFF.

This chain joins TRBV7-8 and TRBJ1-2, with 7 bases aligning to TRBD1. Trimming removed 6 bases from V and 6 bases from J; junction bases left unmatched: 16. The CDR3 length is 16 residues. Germline CDR1 reads SGHVS; CDR2 reads FQNEAQ. This chain's CDR3 is CASSYDRVGILDGYTF. CDR3 DNA sequence: TGTGCCAGCAGTTACGACAGGGTGGGGATACTAGATGGCTACACCTTC.

V is TRBV19 and J is TRBJ1-2; 7 bases line up with TRBD1. CDR1 LNHDA and CDR2 SQIVND come from the germline V gene (reference sequence). The CDR3 covers 14 residues. V lost 7 bases to trimming and J lost 3 bases; unmatched junction nucleotides: 8. The CDR3 sequence is CASNGIGTDYGYTF. The CDR3, as DNA: TGTGCCAGTAACGGAATCGGGACAGACTATGGCTACACCTTC.

The chain is built from TRBV5-1 and TRBJ1-3; D uncertain. The CDR3 has 13 amino acids. CDR1 and CDR2 (germline): SGHRS, YFSETQ. V lost 0 bases to trimming and J lost 9 bases, with 10 bases between them. The CDR3 is CASSLASRSTIYF. In DNA, the CDR3 is TGCGCCAGCAGCTTGGCCTCCCGTAGCACCATATATTTT.

With respect to this clone: Other DNA sequences within the sample encode an identical CDR3. The V and J genes are TRBV7-3 and TRBJ1-1, with D uncertain. The V and J ends lost 2 bases and 3 bases respectively, with 7 bases between them. The germline gives CDR1 SGHTA, CDR2 FQGTGA. The length of the CDR3 is 13 residues. CDR3 in amino acids: CASSLLTDTEAFF. Written as DNA, the CDR3 is TGTGCCAGCAGCTTACTCACAGACACTGAAGCTTTCTTT.

The V call is TRBV5-1, the J call TRBJ2-2; 8 bases align to TRBD1. With 3 bases clipped from V and 6 bases from J, the junction kept 7 bases outside the gene matches. The germline V gene encodes CDR1 SGHRS and CDR2 YFSETQ. The CDR3 sequence is 15 residues long. The CDR3 region is CASSSDRVQAGELFF. As DNA, the CDR3 is TGCGCCAGCAGCTCGGACAGGGTACAAGCCGGGGAGCTGTTTTTT.

V and J are TRBV7-9 and TRBJ1-3; D remains ambiguous. Trimming took 8 bases from V and 2 from J, leaving 13 bases between them. The germline V gene encodes CDR1 SEHNR and CDR2 FQNEAQ (reference sequence). The CDR3 totals 14 residues. The CDR3 region is CASQIGEAGNTIYF. Here the CDR3 DNA reads TGTGCCAGCCAAATTGGGGAGGCTGGAAACACCATATATTTT.

The CDR3 sequence: CASSLDAVGGSAEAFF. The CDR3 bases are TGTGCCAGCAGCTTAGATGCTGTTGGGGGGAGCGCTGAAGCTTTCTTT. This chain uses TRBV11-2 with TRBJ1-1; D possibly corresponds to TRBD1 (5 bases). CDR1 is SGHAT and CDR2 is FQNNGV in the germline V gene. V was pared by 0 bases and J by 6 bases, with 17 bases between. The CDR3 contains 16 residues.